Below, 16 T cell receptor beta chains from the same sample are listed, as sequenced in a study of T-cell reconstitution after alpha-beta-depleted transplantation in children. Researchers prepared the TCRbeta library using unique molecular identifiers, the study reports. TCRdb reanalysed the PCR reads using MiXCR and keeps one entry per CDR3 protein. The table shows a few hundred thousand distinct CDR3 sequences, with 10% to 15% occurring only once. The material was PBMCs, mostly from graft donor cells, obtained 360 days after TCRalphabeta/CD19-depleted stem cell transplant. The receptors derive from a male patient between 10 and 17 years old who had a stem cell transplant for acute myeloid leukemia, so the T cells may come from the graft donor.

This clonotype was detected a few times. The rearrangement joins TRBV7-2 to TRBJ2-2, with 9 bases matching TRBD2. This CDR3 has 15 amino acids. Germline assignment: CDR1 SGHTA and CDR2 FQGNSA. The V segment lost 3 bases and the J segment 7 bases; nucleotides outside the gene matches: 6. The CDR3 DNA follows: TGTGCCAGCAGCTTGTTAGCGGGAGAGATCGGGGAGCTGTTTTTT. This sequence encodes CASSLLAGEIGELFF.

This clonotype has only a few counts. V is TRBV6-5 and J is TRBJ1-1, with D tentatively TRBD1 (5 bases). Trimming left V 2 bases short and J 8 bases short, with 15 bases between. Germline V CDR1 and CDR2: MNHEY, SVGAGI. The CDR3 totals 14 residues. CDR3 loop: CASSYRIYEGEAFF. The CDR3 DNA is TGTGCCAGCAGTTACCGGATTTACGAGGGGGAAGCTTTCTTT.

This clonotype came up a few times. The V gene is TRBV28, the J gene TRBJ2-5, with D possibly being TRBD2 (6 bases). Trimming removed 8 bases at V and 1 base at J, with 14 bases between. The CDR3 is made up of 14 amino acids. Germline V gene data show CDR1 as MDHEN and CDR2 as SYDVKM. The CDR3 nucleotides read TGTGCCAGCGGGTTGCCGGGACTCCAAGAGACCCAGTACTTC. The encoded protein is CASGLPGLQETQYF.

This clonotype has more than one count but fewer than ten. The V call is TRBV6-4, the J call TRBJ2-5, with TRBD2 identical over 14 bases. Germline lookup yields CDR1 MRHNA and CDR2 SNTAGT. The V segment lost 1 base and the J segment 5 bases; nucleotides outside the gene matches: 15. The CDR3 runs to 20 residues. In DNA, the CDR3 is TGTGCCAGCAGTGACTTTTACAGGGAGACTAGCGGGAGGGCGGATGAGACCCAGTACTTC. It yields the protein CASSDFYRETSGRADETQYF.

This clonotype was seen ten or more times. This chain's CDR3 is CASSLTGLAGGGQYF. The CDR3 DNA follows: TGTGCCAGCAGCTTGACGGGACTAGCGGGAGGTGGGCAGTACTTC. V is TRBV7-9 and J is TRBJ2-7, with 15 bases matching TRBD2. This CDR3 is 15 amino acids long. CDR1 and CDR2 from the germline V gene are SEHNR and FQNEAQ (reference sequence). The ends lost 3 bases at V and 9 bases at J; junction bases unmatched: 6.

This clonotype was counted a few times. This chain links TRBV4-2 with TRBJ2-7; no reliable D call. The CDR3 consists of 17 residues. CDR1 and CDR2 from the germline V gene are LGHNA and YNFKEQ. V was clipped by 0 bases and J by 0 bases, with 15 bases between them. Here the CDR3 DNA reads TGTGCCAGCAGCCAAGATAGGAGCGCGGTGAGCTCCTACGAGCAGTACTTC. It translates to CASSQDRSAVSSYEQYF.

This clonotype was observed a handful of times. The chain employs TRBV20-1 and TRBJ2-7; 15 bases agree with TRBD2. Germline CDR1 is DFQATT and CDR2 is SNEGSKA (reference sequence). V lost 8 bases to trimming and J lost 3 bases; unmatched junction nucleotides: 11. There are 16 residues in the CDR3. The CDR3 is CSTPGLAGGTVYEQYF. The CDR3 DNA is TGCAGTACACCGGGACTAGCGGGAGGAACCGTCTACGAGCAGTACTTC.

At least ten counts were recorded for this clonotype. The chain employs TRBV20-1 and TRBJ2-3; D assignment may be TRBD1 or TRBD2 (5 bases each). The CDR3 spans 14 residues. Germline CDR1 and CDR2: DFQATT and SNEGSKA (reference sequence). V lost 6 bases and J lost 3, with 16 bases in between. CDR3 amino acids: CSALGTTTTDTQYF. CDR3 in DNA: TGCAGTGCGCTCGGGACCACTACTACAGATACGCAGTATTTT.

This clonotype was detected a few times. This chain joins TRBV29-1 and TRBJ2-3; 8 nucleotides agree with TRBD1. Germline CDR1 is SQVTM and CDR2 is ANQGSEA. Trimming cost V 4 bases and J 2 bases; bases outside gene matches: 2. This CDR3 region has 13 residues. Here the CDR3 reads CSVGQGPTDTQYF. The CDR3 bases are TGCAGCGTTGGACAGGGGCCCACAGATACGCAGTATTTT.

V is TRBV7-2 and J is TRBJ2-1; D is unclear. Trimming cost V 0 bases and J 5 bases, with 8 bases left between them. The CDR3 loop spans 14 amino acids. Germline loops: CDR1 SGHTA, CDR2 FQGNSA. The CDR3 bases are TGTGCCAGCAGCTTAGCGCCACTCAACAATGAGCAGTTCTTC. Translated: CASSLAPLNNEQFF. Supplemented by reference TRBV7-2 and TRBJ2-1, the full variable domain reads GAGVSQSPSNKVTEKGKDVELRCDPISGHTALYWYRQSLGQGLEFLIYFQGNSAPDKSGLPSDRFSAERTGGSVSTLTIQRTQQEDSAVYLCASSLAPLNNEQFFGPGTRLTVL.

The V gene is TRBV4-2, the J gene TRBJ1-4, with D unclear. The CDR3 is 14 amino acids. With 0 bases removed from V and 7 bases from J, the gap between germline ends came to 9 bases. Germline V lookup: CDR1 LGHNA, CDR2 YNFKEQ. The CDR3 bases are TGTGCCAGCAGCCAAGAACTGGAGGGTGAAAAACTGTTTTTT. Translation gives CASSQELEGEKLFF.

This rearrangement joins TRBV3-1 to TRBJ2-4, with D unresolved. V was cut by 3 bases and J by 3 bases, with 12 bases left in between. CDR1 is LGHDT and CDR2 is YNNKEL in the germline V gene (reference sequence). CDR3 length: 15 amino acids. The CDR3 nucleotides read TGTGCCAGCAGCCATGATGAGCGACGCAAAAACATTCAGTACTTC. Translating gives CASSHDERRKNIQYF.

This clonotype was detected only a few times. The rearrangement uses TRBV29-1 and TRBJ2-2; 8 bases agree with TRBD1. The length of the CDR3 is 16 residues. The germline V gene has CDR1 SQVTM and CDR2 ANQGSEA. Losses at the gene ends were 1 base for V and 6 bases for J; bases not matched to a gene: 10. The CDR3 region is CSVEGGQGAVAGELFF. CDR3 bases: TGCAGCGTTGAAGGTGGTCAGGGGGCGGTGGCCGGGGAGCTGTTTTTT.

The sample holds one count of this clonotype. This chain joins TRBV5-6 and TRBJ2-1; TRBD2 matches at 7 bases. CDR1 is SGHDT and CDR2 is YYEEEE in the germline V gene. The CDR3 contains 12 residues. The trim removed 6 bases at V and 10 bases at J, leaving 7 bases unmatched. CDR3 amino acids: CASIWREKEQFF. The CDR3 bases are TGTGCCAGCATATGGCGGGAGAAGGAGCAGTTCTTC.

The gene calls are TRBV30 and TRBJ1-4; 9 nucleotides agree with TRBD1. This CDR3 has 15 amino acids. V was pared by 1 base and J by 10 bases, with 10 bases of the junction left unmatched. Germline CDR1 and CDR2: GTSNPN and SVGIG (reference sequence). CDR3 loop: CAWSGPTGGPGKLFF. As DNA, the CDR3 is TGTGCCTGGAGTGGGCCTACAGGGGGCCCGGGAAAACTGTTTTTT.

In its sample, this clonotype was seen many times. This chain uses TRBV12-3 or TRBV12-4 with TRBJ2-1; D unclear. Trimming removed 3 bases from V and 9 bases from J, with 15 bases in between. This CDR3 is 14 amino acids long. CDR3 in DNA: TGTGCCAGCAGTTTGAACCCCCGCGGTGGTGAGCAGTTCTTC. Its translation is CASSLNPRGGEQFF.